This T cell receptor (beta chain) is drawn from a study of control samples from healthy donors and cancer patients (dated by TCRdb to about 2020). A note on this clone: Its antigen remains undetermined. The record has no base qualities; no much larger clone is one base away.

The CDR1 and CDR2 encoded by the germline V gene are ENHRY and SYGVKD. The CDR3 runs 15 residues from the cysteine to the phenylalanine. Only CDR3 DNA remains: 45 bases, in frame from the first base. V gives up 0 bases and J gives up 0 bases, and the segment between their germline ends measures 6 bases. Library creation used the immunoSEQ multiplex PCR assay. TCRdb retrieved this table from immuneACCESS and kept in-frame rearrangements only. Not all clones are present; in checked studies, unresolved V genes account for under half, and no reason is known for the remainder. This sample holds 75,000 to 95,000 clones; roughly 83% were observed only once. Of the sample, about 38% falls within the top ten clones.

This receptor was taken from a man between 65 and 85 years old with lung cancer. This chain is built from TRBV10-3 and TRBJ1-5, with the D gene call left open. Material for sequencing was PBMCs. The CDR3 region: CAISESEISNQPQHF. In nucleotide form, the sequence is TGTGCCATCAGTGAGTCGGAGATTAGCAATCAGCCCCAGCATTTT.